These 27 T cell receptor beta chains came from one sample sequenced in a study of T cell responses to AZD1222 COVID-19 vaccine (dated by TCRdb to the early 2020s). The library was obtained by the immunoSEQ multiplex PCR assay. This immuneACCESS table, as held by TCRdb, lists in-frame sequences with V and J called but not all clones. Of the missing ones, under half trace to an unresolved V gene in checked studies; the others have no known cause. This sample is represented by 100,000 to 150,000 clones; roughly 90% of them were singletons. The biggest ten clones account for under 1.2% of the sample. The time point label for this specimen denotes: baseline before first vaccination. The sequenced sample was peripheral blood, obtained on day 0 of AZD1222 vaccination. These receptor sequences come from an adult in good health.

As to this clone: The junction departs from the called germline gene at one end, perhaps through a read error. The chain links TRBV18 to TRBJ1-2, with 10 bases aligning to TRBD1. This CDR3 has 15 amino acids. Per the germline V gene, CDR1 is KGHSH and CDR2 is LQKENI. This chain's CDR3 is CASGNRPGQGHPGAF. The CDR3 region has the DNA TGTGCCAGCGGTAACCGACCGGGACAGGGGCACCCTGGAGCCTTC.

V is TRBV13 and J is TRBJ1-2, with TRBD1 as a possible D gene (5 bases). The CDR3 length is 15 residues. The germline gives CDR1 PRHDT, CDR2 FYEKMQ (reference sequence). The V and J ends lost 2 bases and 5 bases respectively, with 15 bases between them. CDR3 loop: CASSLNSGSWYGYTF. Written as DNA, the CDR3 is TGTGCCAGCAGCTTAAACTCAGGGAGCTGGTATGGCTACACCTTC.

The chain has TRBV30 and TRBJ2-7; D unresolved. Looked up from germline, CDR1 is GTSNPN and CDR2 is SVGIG (reference sequence). V dropped 3 bases and J dropped 0 bases, with 21 bases sitting between them. This CDR3 is 17 amino acids long. The DNA for the CDR3 is TGTGCCTGGAGCCCCCCGCGGTCAGCCAAGTTCTCCTACGAGCAGTACTTC. As protein: CAWSPPRSAKFSYEQYF.

This chain connects TRBV28 to TRBJ1-5; D is ambiguous. The CDR3 is 16 residues long. From germline, CDR1 is MDHEN and CDR2 SYDVKM. Trimming cost V 3 bases and J 0 bases, with 12 bases left between them. CDR3 sequence reads: CASSLVAAFSNQPQHF. The CDR3 DNA is TGTGCCAGCAGTTTGGTAGCGGCGTTTAGCAATCAGCCCCAGCATTTT.

This clone was detected once. The chain employs TRBV6-5 and TRBJ1-3; the D is unclear. Germline CDR1 is MNHEY and CDR2 is SVGAGI. The CDR3 consists of 15 residues. V was shortened by 5 bases and J by 7 bases, with 18 bases between the two germline ends. CDR3 in DNA: TGTGCCAGCAGTACCACGATCGGGCCTCTTAACACCATATATTTT. Its translation is CASSTTIGPLNTIYF.

The V and J genes are TRBV12-3 or TRBV12-4 and TRBJ2-7; D call uncertain. V lost 1 base and J lost 6, with 7 bases in between. The CDR3 consists of 12 residues. CDR3 region: CASSLGQTEQYF. The DNA of the CDR3 is TGTGCCAGCAGTTTAGGGCAGACCGAGCAGTACTTC.

This sequence joins TRBV5-1 and TRBJ2-2, with D possibly TRBD1 on 8 matching bases. Germline CDR1 and CDR2: SGHRS and YFSETQ. Trimming pared 0 bases from V and 4 bases from J, leaving 19 bases between. The CDR3 covers 18 residues. The chain's CDR3 is CASSLEPRTGRVTGELFF. CDR3 bases: TGCGCCAGCAGCTTGGAACCTCGGACAGGGAGGGTCACCGGGGAGCTGTTTTTT.

The chain is built from TRBV7-2 and TRBJ2-1; D is possibly TRBD1 (6 bases). Per the germline V gene, CDR1 is SGHTA and CDR2 is FQGNSA. The V gene lost 3 bases and the J gene lost 4 bases, with 10 bases spanning the gap. The CDR3 has 14 amino acids. The CDR3 DNA reads TGTGCCAGCAGCTTCCGGACAGAGTACAATGAGCAGTTCTTC. Its translation: CASSFRTEYNEQFF. Filled out from reference TRBV7-2 and TRBJ2-1, the complete variable domain reads GAGVSQSPSNKVTEKGKDVELRCDPISGHTALYWYRQSLGQGLEFLIYFQGNSAPDKSGLPSDRFSAERTGGSVSTLTIQRTQQEDSAVYLCASSFRTEYNEQFFGPGTRLTVL.

This chain uses TRBV15 with TRBJ1-5, with D perhaps TRBD1 (5 bases). The CDR3 totals 17 residues. Germline V gene lookup returns CDR1 LNHNV and CDR2 YYDKDF (reference sequence). Trimming pared 0 bases from V and 0 bases from J, leaving 12 bases between. In DNA form, the CDR3 reads TGTGCCACCAGCAGAGATGTGGGGGACCTTAGCAATCAGCCCCAGCATTTT. Protein: CATSRDVGDLSNQPQHF. Complete variable domain (other parts from reference TRBV15 and TRBJ1-5): DAMVIQNPRYQVTQFGKPVTLSCSQTLNHNVMYWYQQKSSQAPKLLFHYYDKDFNNEADTPDNFQSRRPNTSFCFLDIRSPGLGDTAMYLCATSRDVGDLSNQPQHFGDGTRLSIL.

The genes are TRBV23-1 and TRBJ1-2; D is undetermined. TRBV23-1 is designated an ORF whose function remains uncertain. V was cut by 8 bases and J by 4 bases, with 11 bases left in between. This CDR3 is built from 12 residues. CDR3 residues: CASHSRGYGYTF. CDR3 in DNA: TGCGCCAGCCACTCACGGGGCTATGGCTACACCTTC.

V is TRBV5-6 and J is TRBJ1-1, with unresolved D. CDR1 is SGHDT, CDR2 YYEEEE, per germline. The CDR3 has 14 residues. V was cut by 2 bases and J by 5 bases, with 13 bases left in between. Here the CDR3 reads CASSFGVGETEAFF. DNA of the CDR3: TGTGCCAGCAGCTTCGGGGTTGGAGAAACTGAAGCTTTCTTT.

For this clone: One junction end disagrees with the germline gene, perhaps due to a read error. This sequence joins TRBV7-7 and TRBJ2-2; possible D gene TRBD1, 5 bases. Germline loops: CDR1 SSHAT, CDR2 FNYEAQ (reference sequence). The CDR3 consists of 16 residues. The CDR3 sequence is CASSPGSSRRTGELFF. DNA of the CDR3: TGTGCTAGCAGCCCAGGGTCTTCACGACGGACCGGGGAGCTGTTTTTT.

The rearrangement uses TRBV6-5 and TRBJ2-3, with D hard to call. The germline gives CDR1 MNHEY, CDR2 SVGAGI. V dropped 7 bases and J dropped 5 bases, with 10 bases sitting between them. This CDR3 region has 12 residues. CDR3 sequence: CASTLRGDTQYF. Here the CDR3 DNA reads TGTGCCAGCACCCTCCGAGGAGATACGCAGTATTTT.

Worth noting for this clone: The germline gene is not matched at one end of the junction; a read error may be the cause. This chain uses TRBV2 with TRBJ1-2, with unresolved D. CDR1 and CDR2 (germline): SNHLY, FYNNEI. The CDR3 extends over 15 amino acids. The CDR3: CASREASPSNYGYTF. CDR3 DNA sequence: TGTGCCAGCAGAGAAGCCTCCCCCTCTAACTATGGCTACACCTTC.

The chain employs TRBV3-1 (or the pseudogene TRBV3-2) and TRBJ2-2, with D perhaps TRBD1 (6 bases). Per germline, CDR1 LGHDT and CDR2 YNNKEL (reference sequence). The germline V and J ends were trimmed by 4 bases and 11 bases, with 14 bases remaining between them. The CDR3 sequence is 13 residues long. The CDR3 DNA sequence: TGTGCCAGCAGCCCCCAAGGTGGGGGCGAGCTGTTTTTT. It codes for CASSPQGGGELFF.

This chain links TRBV5-8 with TRBJ2-7, with TRBD1 matching over 10 bases. The V and J ends lost 2 bases and 6 bases, in that order; junction bases with no gene match: 8. Germline V gives CDR1 SGHTS, CDR2 YDEGEE. The CDR3 extends over 15 amino acids. CDR3 bases: TGTGCCAGCAGCTTTGGACAGGGGGTTCAAGGCGAGCAGTACTTC. Translation gives CASSFGQGVQGEQYF.

This sequence joins TRBV5-1 and TRBJ2-7, with unresolved D. CDR1 SGHRS and CDR2 YFSETQ come from the germline V gene. Trimming stripped 4 bases from V and 2 bases from J, with 13 bases between. CDR3 length equals 14 residues. CDR3 DNA sequence: TGCGCCAGCAGCCCCTTTGGCGGTACCTACGAGCAGTACTTC. It codes for CASSPFGGTYEQYF.

The rearrangement links TRBV6-4 to TRBJ1-5; 10 nucleotides line up with TRBD1. V lost 6 bases and J lost 0; bases outside the gene matches: 5. The CDR3 is made up of 16 amino acids. Germline CDR1 MRHNA, CDR2 SNTAGT. The CDR3 coding sequence is TGTGCCAGCAGGGGGACAGGGGCCCATAGCAATCAGCCCCAGCATTTT. Translation: CASRGTGAHSNQPQHF.

The CDR3 region has the DNA TGTGCCAGCAGCGCCAACAGGGCTAACTATGGCTACACCTTC. Translated, it gives CASSANRANYGYTF. V and J are TRBV7-2 and TRBJ1-2; the D gene is possibly TRBD1 (6 bases). V was cut by 5 bases and J by 0 bases, with 10 bases left in between. The germline CDR1 and CDR2 sequences are SGHTA and FQGNSA. This CDR3 is built from 14 residues.

The chain employs TRBV28 and TRBJ2-7; the match to TRBD1 covers 9 bases. Germline V CDR1 and CDR2: MDHEN, SYDVKM. The CDR3 length is 14 residues. After removal of 10 bases from V and 3 bases from J, the junction contained 10 bases not matched to a gene. The CDR3 is CATRTGTGFYEQYF. DNA for the CDR3: TGTGCCACCCGAACCGGGACAGGGTTCTACGAGCAGTACTTC. Full variable domain (remainder filled in from reference TRBV28 and TRBJ2-7): DVKVTQSSRYLVKRTGEKVFLECVQDMDHENMFWYRQDPGLGLRLIYFSYDVKMKEKGDIPEGYSVSREKKERFSLILESASTNQTSMYLCATRTGTGFYEQYFGPGTRLTVT.

The chain uses TRBV2 and TRBJ2-3, with 7 bases identical to TRBD1. This CDR3 has 14 amino acids. The V and J ends lost 4 bases and 1 base, in that order; junction bases with no gene match: 2. In germline, CDR1 is SNHLY, CDR2 FYNNEI. In DNA, the CDR3 is TGTGCCAGCAGTGCCGACAGGGGCACAGATACGCAGTATTTT. As protein: CASSADRGTDTQYF.

This chain uses TRBV6-5 with TRBJ1-5; no reliable D call. The CDR3 totals 15 residues. V was shortened by 4 bases and J by 0 bases, with 10 bases between the two germline ends. Germline V lookup: CDR1 MNHEY, CDR2 SVGAGI. The CDR3 coding sequence is TGTGCCAGCAGTTTTTACAGTGATAGCAATCAGCCCCAGCATTTT. This encodes CASSFYSDSNQPQHF.

This chain connects TRBV5-1 to TRBJ2-1; 7 bases agree with TRBD2. Germline V gene lookup returns CDR1 SGHRS and CDR2 YFSETQ. The CDR3 has 16 residues. The J segment lost 2 bases and the V segment lost 0 bases, leaving 5 bases of the junction unmatched. The CDR3 DNA follows: TGCGCCAGCAGCTTGGCCGGACTAGTGACCTACAATGAGCAGTTCTTC. Its translation is CASSLAGLVTYNEQFF.

The chain combines TRBV5-1 with TRBJ1-2; 8 bases agree with TRBD1. Germline CDR1 SGHRS, CDR2 YFSETQ. Trimming removed 4 bases from V and 2 bases from J; junction bases left unmatched: 7. The CDR3 extends over 15 amino acids. Written as DNA, the CDR3 is TGCGCCAGCAGCACGTGGACAGGGTCCAACTATGGCTACACCTTC. This codes for CASSTWTGSNYGYTF. Full variable domain (missing parts from reference TRBV5-1 and TRBJ1-2): KAGVTQTPRYLIKTRGQQVTLSCSPISGHRSVSWYQQTPGQGLQFLFEYFSETQRNKGNFPGRFSGRQFSNSRSEMNVSTLELGDSALYLCASSTWTGSNYGYTFGSGTRLTVV.

The chain links TRBV27 to TRBJ2-3, with D tentatively TRBD1 (6 bases). V lost 10 bases, J lost 2 bases, and 13 bases lay in between. This CDR3 contains 13 residues. The germline V gene encodes CDR1 MNHEY and CDR2 SMNVEV (reference sequence). DNA for the CDR3: TGTGCCACAAAGGGACAAAACACAGATACGCAGTATTTT. Translated, it gives CATKGQNTDTQYF.

This chain joins TRBV5-1 and TRBJ2-7; tentative D call: TRBD2 (6 bases). This CDR3 has 12 residues. Germline V gene sequence: CDR1 SGHRS, CDR2 YFSETQ. V was shortened by 3 bases and J by 7 bases, with 11 bases between the two germline ends. CDR3: CASSWRAEEQYF. As DNA, the CDR3 is TGCGCCAGCAGCTGGAGGGCAGAGGAGCAGTACTTC.

The chain combines TRBV12-3 or TRBV12-4 with TRBJ2-7; maybe TRBD2 (6 bases). The CDR3 totals 13 residues. V lost 6 bases and J lost 7, with 16 bases in between. DNA for the CDR3: TGTGCCAGCAGCCGGGGGATTACGATGGAGCAGTACTTC. It encodes CASSRGITMEQYF.